These 24 T cell receptor beta chains were all obtained from the same sample, sequenced in a study of cytomegalovirus exposure and HLA in healthy donors. The PCR was carried out with 60 Vbeta primers and 13 Jbeta primers. Using immunoSEQ multiplex PCR, the repertoire was profiled, and TCRdb retains in-frame clones only, with some absent. This table holds 150,000 to 200,000 clones, roughly 83% found once. Sample: PBMCs. These receptors were obtained from a boy aged 5 to 17 in good health and CMV-seronegative.

The chain recombines TRBV27 with TRBJ1-5; TRBD1 aligns across 12 bases. V gave up 3 bases and J gave up 9 bases; unmatched junction bases: 6. Germline loops: CDR1 MNHEY, CDR2 SMNVEV (reference sequence). The CDR3 runs to 15 residues. CDR3 sequence reads: CASSFSGTGGLPQHF. CDR3 nucleotides: TGTGCCAGCAGTTTTTCCGGGACAGGGGGCCTGCCCCAGCATTTT.

The gene calls are TRBV7-8 and TRBJ1-4; D remains unclear. The germline V and J ends were trimmed by 6 bases and 2 bases, with 19 bases remaining between them. The CDR3 runs 17 residues. Germline V lookup: CDR1 SGHVS, CDR2 FQNEAQ. The CDR3 spells CASRLGGRVLTNEKLFF. The CDR3 nucleotides read TGTGCCAGCAGACTGGGAGGGAGGGTTTTGACTAATGAAAAACTGTTTTTT.

This clone appeared once. This chain uses TRBV29-1 with TRBJ1-2; 7 bases align to TRBD1. The CDR3 extends over 11 amino acids. The V gene's germline CDR1 is SQVTM and CDR2 ANQGSEA. The V segment lost 7 bases and the J segment 10 bases; nucleotides outside the gene matches: 9. CDR3 nucleotides: TGCAGCGGGCGAGGGCAGGGGGTCTACACCTTC. The encoded protein is CSGRGQGVYTF.

V and J are TRBV6-1 and TRBJ2-6; 9 positions match TRBD1. Germline CDR1 MNHNS, CDR2 SASEGT. The ends lost 7 bases at V and 4 bases at J; junction bases unmatched: 5. This CDR3 has 15 amino acids. For the CDR3, the DNA is TGTGCCAGCACGAGACAGGGGGAAGGGGCCAACGTCCTGACTTTC. Translation gives CASTRQGEGANVLTF.

The chain combines TRBV10-1 with TRBJ2-1, with D possibly matching TRBD2 (5 bases). The CDR3 is 15 amino acids. V was cut by 5 bases and J by 0 bases, with 11 bases left in between. CDR1 WNHNN and CDR2 SYGVQD come from the germline V gene (reference sequence). The CDR3 region has the DNA TGCGCCAGCAGTCCCCTGGGGAGCTCCTACAATGAGCAGTTCTTC. Its translation: CASSPLGSSYNEQFF.

This clone showed up just once. This rearrangement joins TRBV2 to TRBJ2-1, with D perhaps TRBD1 (6 bases). Germline CDR1 reads SNHLY; CDR2 reads FYNNEI. The V end was cut by 1 base, the J end by 6 bases, with 16 bases between. The CDR3 runs 16 residues. CDR3 in amino acids: CASSEVPLLGGNEQFF. CDR3 nucleotides: TGTGCCAGCAGTGAAGTCCCTCTACTAGGGGGCAATGAGCAGTTCTTC. The full variable domain, completed using reference TRBV2 and TRBJ2-1, is EPEVTQTPSHQVTQMGQEVILRCVPISNHLYFYWYRQILGQKVEFLVSFYNNEISEKSEIFDDQFSVERPDGSNFTLKIRSTKLEDSAMYFCASSEVPLLGGNEQFFGPGTRLTVL.

The chain links TRBV5-1 to TRBJ2-5; D unresolved. CDR3 length: 11 residues. CDR1 is SGHRS and CDR2 is YFSETQ in the germline V gene. V was pared by 3 bases and J by 6 bases, with 6 bases between. The CDR3 spells CASSYDKTQYF. The CDR3 nucleotides read TGCGCCAGCAGCTATGACAAGACCCAGTACTTC.

This chain connects TRBV28 to TRBJ1-2; D gene ambiguous. Germline lookup yields CDR1 MDHEN and CDR2 SYDVKM. The CDR3 contains 12 residues. V lost 8 bases and J 5 bases, leaving 12 bases between the germline ends. CDR3 in amino acids: CASEGPPYGYTF. CDR3 sequence (DNA): TGTGCCAGCGAGGGCCCTCCTTATGGCTACACCTTC.

This clone was found a few times. The J gene is TRBJ2-5, the V gene TRBV6-6; the match to TRBD1 covers 9 bases. The DNA end is a closer match to TRBJ2-7, so the J assignment may be wrong. CDR1 and CDR2 (germline): MNHNY, SVGAGI (reference sequence). This CDR3 is 14 amino acids long. The CDR3 loop reads CASSSTGGIYEQYF. The CDR3 DNA sequence: TGTGCCAGCAGCTCGACAGGGGGGATCTACGAGCAGTACTTC.

The chain employs TRBV10-2 and TRBJ2-6; 7 nucleotides agree with TRBD1. The trim removed 8 bases at V and 1 base at J, leaving 11 bases unmatched. The CDR3 totals 17 residues. Germline CDR1 reads WSHSY; CDR2 reads SAAADI. The CDR3 sequence: CASARTGLRSGANVLTF. CDR3 nucleotides: TGCGCCAGCGCGAGGACAGGTCTACGTTCTGGGGCCAACGTCCTGACTTTC.

The chain is built from TRBV2 and TRBJ2-4; TRBD1 might be the D (6 bases). Germline V gene lookup returns CDR1 SNHLY and CDR2 FYNNEI. The V gene lost 6 bases and the J gene lost 8 bases, with 8 bases spanning the gap. CDR3 length: 11 residues. The chain's CDR3 is CASRGTHIQYF. CDR3 nucleotides: TGTGCCAGCAGAGGGACACACATTCAGTACTTC.

This chain uses TRBV10-3 with TRBJ2-5, with a possible D match to TRBD1 (6 bases). The J call may be faulty, since TRBJ2-7 better matches the DNA end. The V gene's germline CDR1 is ENHRY and CDR2 SYGVKD. The CDR3 consists of 15 residues. The CDR3 loop reads CATLHHRDNSYEQYF. CDR3 bases: TGTGCCACCCTCCATCACCGGGACAACTCCTACGAGCAGTACTTC.

Details on this clone: Other DNA sequences within the sample encode an identical CDR3. The chain uses TRBV11-2 and TRBJ2-7; weak D call: TRBD1 (6 bases). Trimming stripped 5 bases from V and 5 bases from J, with 13 bases between. This CDR3 spans 13 amino acids. The germline CDR1 and CDR2 sequences are SGHAT and FQNNGV. The CDR3 DNA reads as TGTGCCAGCAGCCCCACACAGGGTCACGAGCAGTACTTC. Amino acid sequence: CASSPTQGHEQYF.

This chain connects TRBV2 to TRBJ2-5, with D unresolved. The DNA end favors TRBJ2-7, so the J call may be wrong. This CDR3 is built from 15 residues. Germline loops: CDR1 SNHLY, CDR2 FYNNEI. The CDR3 DNA sequence: TGTGCCAGCAGTGGTATTCGAGCGAGCTCCTACGAGCAGTACTTC. Its protein product is CASSGIRASSYEQYF.

The chain joins TRBV7-6 to TRBJ1-5, with no clear D. The CDR3 runs 12 residues. The V gene's germline CDR1 is SGHVS and CDR2 FNYEAQ. With 5 bases removed from V and 4 bases from J, the gap between germline ends came to 6 bases. The CDR3 protein is CASSPLNQPQHF. CDR3 coding DNA: TGTGCCAGCAGCCCACTAAATCAGCCCCAGCATTTT. The full variable domain, rest sourced from reference TRBV7-6 and TRBJ1-5, is GAGVSQSPRYKVTKRGQDVALRCDPISGHVSLYWYRQALGQGPEFLTYFNYEAQQDKSGLPNDRFSAERPEGSISTLTIQRTEQRDSAMYRCASSPLNQPQHFGDGTRLSIL.

A few counts support this clone. The chain combines TRBV9 with TRBJ2-1, with TRBD2 matching 7 bases. CDR3 size: 17 residues. Germline-derived CDR1 and CDR2 are SGDLS and YYNGEE. With V trimmed by 0 bases and J by 8 bases, 14 bases remained unmatched. CDR3 amino acids: CASSVVGGREVIDEQFF. As DNA, the CDR3 is TGTGCCAGCAGCGTAGTCGGGGGGAGGGAGGTAATAGATGAGCAGTTCTTC.

The chain joins TRBV27 to TRBJ1-1, with 7 bases that match TRBD1. This CDR3 contains 14 residues. The germline CDR1 and CDR2 sequences are MNHEY and SMNVEV (reference sequence). The trim removed 6 bases at V and 5 bases at J, leaving 9 bases unmatched. This CDR3 reads CASRSQQGITEAFF. In DNA form, the CDR3 reads TGTGCCAGCAGAAGCCAACAGGGGATAACTGAAGCTTTCTTT.

The chain employs TRBV11-2 and TRBJ1-2; TRBD1 agrees at 9 bases. From germline, CDR1 is SGHAT and CDR2 FQNNGV. The CDR3 covers 15 residues. V shed 5 bases, J shed 0 bases, and the junction held 4 bases outside the gene matches. This CDR3 reads CASSTDRGTNYGYTF. CDR3 in DNA: TGTGCCAGCAGCACGGACAGGGGAACTAACTATGGCTACACCTTC.

This clone has just one count. Other DNA variants within this sample encode the same CDR3. The CDR3 nucleotides are TGTGCCAGCAGTTTCCGAGGTAATTCACCCCTCCACTTT. The encoded protein is CASSFRGNSPLHF. J is TRBJ1-6 and V is TRBV27; no reliable D call. This CDR3 is built from 13 residues. The germline V and J ends were trimmed by 3 bases and 6 bases, with 6 bases remaining between them. The germline V gene encodes CDR1 MNHEY and CDR2 SMNVEV (reference sequence).

The chain links TRBV28 to TRBJ2-7; possibly TRBD1 for D (7 bases). The CDR3 has 14 amino acids. Germline V gene data show CDR1 as MDHEN and CDR2 as SYDVKM. Trimming removed 8 bases from V and 3 bases from J, with 17 bases in between. Here the CDR3 DNA reads TGTGCCAGCGGGCGGACTACAGGGGTCTACGAGCAGTACTTC. Protein sequence: CASGRTTGVYEQYF.

This chain joins TRBV5-1 and TRBJ1-1; D remains ambiguous. V gave up 4 bases and J gave up 8 bases, with 15 bases separating them. Germline assignment: CDR1 SGHRS and CDR2 YFSETQ. The CDR3 has 13 residues. CDR3 residues: CASSVFDGFEAFF. Here the CDR3 DNA reads TGCGCCAGCAGCGTTTTTGATGGCTTCGAAGCTTTCTTT.

The chain is built from TRBV6-6 and TRBJ1-4, with 7 nucleotides matching TRBD1. The germline V gene has CDR1 MNHNY and CDR2 SVGAGI (reference sequence). The CDR3 is 16 amino acids. With V trimmed by 6 bases and J by 3 bases, 10 bases remained unmatched. DNA of the CDR3: TGTGCCAGCAGCTCCGGGACAGACCTTTCTAATGAAAAACTGTTTTTT. Translated, it gives CASSSGTDLSNEKLFF.

CDR3 coding DNA: TGTGCCAGCAGTTACGGTCTAGCGGGAGGCGGAGATACGCAGTATTTT. Translating gives CASSYGLAGGGDTQYF. This chain connects TRBV6-5 to TRBJ2-3; TRBD2 agrees at 11 bases. This CDR3 has 16 residues. Germline trimming cut 2 bases from V and 5 bases from J; bases unmatched to any gene: 6. CDR1 and CDR2 (germline): MNHEY, SVGAGI.

This chain joins TRBV19 and TRBJ2-1; TRBD1 is a possible D gene (6 bases). Germline V CDR1 and CDR2: LNHDA, SQIVND (reference sequence). Trimming stripped 2 bases from V and 6 bases from J, with 14 bases between. The length of the CDR3 is 15 residues. The CDR3 spells CASSIPGGVRNEQFF. CDR3 sequence (DNA): TGTGCCAGTAGTATACCTGGGGGCGTACGCAATGAGCAGTTCTTC.